This is a list of T cell receptor beta chains from one sample in a study of blood T cells in healthy people across ages. TCRdb called the 5' RACE reads again in MiXCR, with one record for every CDR3 protein. The table includes 1.2 million to 1.5 million distinct CDR3 sequences, around 59% detected once. The sample taken for sequencing was blood. The source is a man between 18 and 35 years old in good health. The conserved cysteine and the conserved F or W are not part of the CDR3 here. The D gene is left open where the match is weak.

. | TRBV5-1 | ASSLVGNRETQY
. | TRBV27 | ASSFLSQLATQY
. | TRBV7-9 | ASSHLISGANVLT
TRBD1 | TRBV13 | ASSQNRDRGDEDTEAF
TRBD1 | TRBV20-1 | SARATGQGKHYGYT
. | TRBV5-4 | ASRNGLSGTYNEQY
. | TRBV9 | ASRWGDEQY
. | TRBV11-2 | ASSSMRGRNTEAF
. | TRBV20-1 | SALRDSPLYEQY
. | TRBV7-2 | ASSLRGSNNEKLF
TRBD2 | TRBV20-1 | SARSLAGVDETQY
TRBD1 | TRBV27 | ASSLSRGRNQPQH
. | TRBV12-3/TRBV12-4 | ASSPIMTEANEKLF
. | TRBV7-8 | ASSSHEGETQY
TRBD1 | TRBV20-1 | SAKNRGAPYNEQF
. | TRBV7-8 | ASSLRTRDAGFTEAF
. | TRBV10-3 | AISDPYGTEAF
. | TRBV5-8 | ASSWDRGQVSGYT
. | TRBV21-1 | ASLGPRGPLKNIQY
. | TRBV5-5 | ASSLLRGLTEAF
TRBD1 | TRBV25-1 | ANRPDRPKNIQY
TRBD2 | TRBV12-3/TRBV12-4 | ASSERGTHTDTQY
. | TRBV29-1 | SVCKGIWETQY